These 12 T cell receptor beta chains were sequenced from one sample in a study of blood T cell repertoires in COVID-19. Generated by immunoSEQ multiplex PCR, the TCRdb table keeps only in-frame clones and is missing some. The repertoire has tens of thousands of clones, 80% to 90% of them found once; the top ten carry about 3.5%. The specimen sequenced was peripheral blood. These receptors were taken from a human donor in a cohort sampled during active COVID-19.

V is TRBV5-1 and J is TRBJ2-5; 8 nucleotides align to TRBD2. V trimming: 3 bases; J trimming: 4 bases; junction bases outside the gene matches: 8. This CDR3 is built from 15 residues. The V gene's germline CDR1 is SGHRS and CDR2 YFSETQ. The CDR3 loop is CASSSYTSGGETQYF. In DNA form, the CDR3 reads TGCGCCAGCAGCTCTTACACTAGCGGCGGAGAGACCCAGTACTTC.

This chain joins TRBV7-2 and TRBJ1-4; 7 nucleotides line up with TRBD1. CDR1 SGHTA and CDR2 FQGNSA come from the germline V gene. The CDR3 has 14 residues. V trimming: 5 bases; J trimming: 5 bases; junction bases outside the gene matches: 5. DNA of the CDR3: TGTGCCAGCAGCCCGGGACAGCAAAATGAAAAACTGTTTTTT. It encodes CASSPGQQNEKLFF.

V and J are TRBV6-5 and TRBJ2-3, with a weak D call TRBD1 (5 bases). This CDR3 spans 14 amino acids. V was shortened by 7 bases and J by 0 bases, with 11 bases between the two germline ends. The germline V gene has CDR1 MNHEY and CDR2 SVGAGI. In DNA form, the CDR3 reads TGTGCCAGCAAGACAGCATATAGCACAGATACGCAGTATTTT. Its protein is CASKTAYSTDTQYF.

The rearrangement links TRBV20-1 to TRBJ2-5; TRBD1 agrees at 7 bases. The V gene end was trimmed by 7 bases and the J gene end by 1 base; junction bases not matched to a gene: 0. Germline V gene data show CDR1 as DFQATT and CDR2 as SNEGSKA (reference sequence). The CDR3 is 11 residues long. The CDR3 sequence: CSGDSQETQYF. CDR3 in DNA: TGCAGTGGGGACAGCCAAGAGACCCAGTACTTC.

This rearrangement joins TRBV2 to TRBJ2-5; TRBD1 matches at 11 bases. Germline V gene lookup returns CDR1 SNHLY and CDR2 FYNNEI. Trimming removed 5 bases from V and 5 bases from J; junction bases left unmatched: 4. This CDR3 is built from 14 residues. The CDR3 nucleotides read TGTGCCAGCAGTTGGACAGGGGGCGTGGAGACCCAGTACTTC. Translation gives CASSWTGGVETQYF.

The gene calls are TRBV24-1 and TRBJ2-7; D is unresolved. The CDR3 loop spans 12 amino acids. CDR1 and CDR2 (germline): KGHDR, SFDVKD. Trimming took off 7 bases at V and 4 bases at J, with 10 bases between the two ends. CDR3 loop: CATRSKHYEQYF. The CDR3 DNA is TGTGCCACCAGGAGCAAGCATTACGAGCAGTACTTC.

CDR3 sequence: CAWSVTGKEAFF. Written as DNA, the CDR3 is TGTGCCTGGAGTGTAACAGGAAAGGAAGCTTTCTTT. This sequence joins TRBV30 and TRBJ1-1, with TRBD1 as a possible D gene (5 bases). From germline, CDR1 is GTSNPN and CDR2 SVGIG (reference sequence). V gave up 0 bases and J gave up 8 bases, with 10 bases separating them. The CDR3 sequence is 12 residues long. The full variable domain, with the rest looked up from reference TRBV30 and TRBJ1-1, is SQTIHQWPATLVQPVGSPLSLECTVEGTSNPNLYWYRQAAGRGLQLLFYSVGIGQISSEVPQNLSASRPQDRQFILSSKKLLLSDSGFYLCAWSVTGKEAFFGQGTRLTVV.

This clone was recorded only once. This chain connects TRBV7-8 to TRBJ1-1, with TRBD1 identical over 7 bases. This CDR3 comprises 13 residues. CDR1 and CDR2 from the germline V gene are SGHVS and FQNEAQ. The V gene end was trimmed by 4 bases and the J gene end by 3 bases; junction bases not matched to a gene: 2. In DNA form, the CDR3 reads TGTGCCAGCAGCTCCGACAGGGACACTGAAGCTTTCTTT. It is translated as CASSSDRDTEAFF.

V is TRBV7-3 and J is TRBJ2-2, with a tentative D call TRBD2 (5 bases). This CDR3 is 14 amino acids long. In germline, CDR1 is SGHTA, CDR2 FQGTGA. V was cut by 6 bases and J by 3 bases, with 11 bases left in between. The CDR3 reads CASSFGLDTGELFF. For the CDR3, the DNA is TGTGCCAGCAGTTTTGGACTTGACACCGGGGAGCTGTTTTTT.

The chain links TRBV7-6 to TRBJ2-1; D remains ambiguous. Trimming pared 1 base from V and 4 bases from J, leaving 5 bases between. The germline CDR1 and CDR2 sequences are SGHVS and FNYEAQ. This CDR3 contains 13 residues. The CDR3 region has the DNA TGTGCCAGCAGCTTAGGGCAATACAATGAGCAGTTCTTC. Residues: CASSLGQYNEQFF.

The rearrangement uses TRBV11-1 and TRBJ2-5; D is undetermined. Germline CDR1 and CDR2: SGHAT and FQDESV (reference sequence). V lost 3 bases, J lost 1 base, and 9 bases lay in between. The CDR3 runs 14 residues. CDR3 loop: CASSLFGSQETQYF. The CDR3 bases are TGTGCCAGCAGCTTGTTTGGCAGCCAAGAGACCCAGTACTTC.

J is TRBJ1-1 and V is TRBV19, with D maybe TRBD1 (5 bases). The V gene's germline CDR1 is LNHDA and CDR2 SQIVND (reference sequence). V was clipped by 7 bases and J by 1 base, with 13 bases between them. The CDR3 runs to 14 residues. The CDR3, as DNA: TGTGCCAGTACCCGCGTTGGGGCGAACACTGAAGCTTTCTTT. Protein product: CASTRVGANTEAFF. The full variable domain, its missing parts supplied by reference TRBV19 and TRBJ1-1, is DGGITQSPKYLFRKEGQNVTLSCEQNLNHDAMYWYRQDPGQGLRLIYYSQIVNDFQKGDIAEGYSVSREKKESFPLTVTSAQKNPTAFYLCASTRVGANTEAFFGQGTRLTVV.